This T cell receptor beta chain was found in a study of beta chain features in type 1 diabetes. Overall study findings and caveats: The study notes PCR might favor shorter templates equally in patients and controls. People with Type 1 diabetes carried modestly yet significantly shorter TCRB CDR3s in all four CD4+ subsets.

Expressed TCRB transcripts were sequenced after all isolated RNA was converted to cDNA. Only in-frame clones appear in the TCRdb table, and some are missing; sequencing was by immunoSEQ multiplex PCR. Among a few hundred thousand clones listed, 10% to 15% were seen once. Germline CDR1 is MNHEY and CDR2 is SVGAGI. V was clipped by 5 bases and J by 9 bases, with 13 bases between them. The CDR3 loop spans 12 amino acids. In the case of this clone: Antigen: not known.

This sequence was found in a woman between 18 and 29 years old with type 1 diabetes. The chain combines TRBV6-5 with TRBJ1-1; tentatively, D is TRBD1 (6 bases). Sequenced sample: naive CD4+ T cells from blood. In DNA form, the CDR3 reads TGTGCCAGCAGTGTCCCTGGACAGAAAGCTTTCTTT. Translated, it gives CASSVPGQKAFF.